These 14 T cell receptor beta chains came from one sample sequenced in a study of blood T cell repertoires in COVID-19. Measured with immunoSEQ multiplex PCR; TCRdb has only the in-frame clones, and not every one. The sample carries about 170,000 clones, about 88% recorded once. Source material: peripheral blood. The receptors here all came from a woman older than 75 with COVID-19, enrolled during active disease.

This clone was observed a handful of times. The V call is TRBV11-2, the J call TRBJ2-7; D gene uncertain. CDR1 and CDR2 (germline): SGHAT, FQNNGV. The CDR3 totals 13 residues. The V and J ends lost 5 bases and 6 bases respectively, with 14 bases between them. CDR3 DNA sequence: TGTGCCAGCAGCCCCGATCAGGTACGCGAGCAGTACTTC. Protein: CASSPDQVREQYF.

The chain's CDR3 is CASSRDRLETQYF. CDR3 coding DNA: TGTGCCAGCAGTCGGGACAGGTTGGAGACCCAGTACTTC. The chain has TRBV6-2 or TRBV6-3 and TRBJ2-5, with 8 bases matching TRBD1. Trimming at V came to 5 bases and at J to 5 bases, leaving 4 bases not matched to a gene. The CDR3 has 13 residues. The V gene's germline CDR1 is MNHEY and CDR2 SVGEGT.

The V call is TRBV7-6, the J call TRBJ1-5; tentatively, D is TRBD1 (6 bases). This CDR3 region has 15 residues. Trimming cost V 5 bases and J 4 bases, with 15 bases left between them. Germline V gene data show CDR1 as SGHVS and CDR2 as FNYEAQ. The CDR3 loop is CASSPGVGSNQPQHF. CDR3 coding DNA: TGTGCCAGCAGCCCAGGGGTTGGCAGTAATCAGCCCCAGCATTTT.

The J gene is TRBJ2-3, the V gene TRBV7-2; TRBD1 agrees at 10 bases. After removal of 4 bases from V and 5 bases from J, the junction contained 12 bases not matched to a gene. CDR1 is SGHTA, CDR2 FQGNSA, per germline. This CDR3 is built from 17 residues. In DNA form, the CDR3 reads TGTGCCAGCAGCTGGGGCCCCGACAGGGGGCGAGGAGATACGCAGTATTTT. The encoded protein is CASSWGPDRGRGDTQYF.

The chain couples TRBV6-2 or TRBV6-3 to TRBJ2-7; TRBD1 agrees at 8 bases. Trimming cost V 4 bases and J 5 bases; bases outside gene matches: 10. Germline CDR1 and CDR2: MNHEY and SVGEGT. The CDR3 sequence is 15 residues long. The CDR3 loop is CASSSGQGFGDEQYF. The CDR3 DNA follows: TGTGCCAGCAGTTCCGGACAGGGCTTCGGTGACGAGCAGTACTTC.

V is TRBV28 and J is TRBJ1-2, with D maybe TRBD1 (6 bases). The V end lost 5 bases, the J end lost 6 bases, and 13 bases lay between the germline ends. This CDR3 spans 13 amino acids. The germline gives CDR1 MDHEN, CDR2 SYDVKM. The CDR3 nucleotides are TGTGCCAGCAGTCGACAGGAGTGGGATGGCTACACCTTC. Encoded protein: CASSRQEWDGYTF.

CDR3 nucleotide sequence: TGTGCCAGCAGTTACAGACAGTTACTGACTTACGAGCAGTACTTC. Encoded protein: CASSYRQLLTYEQYF. The chain links TRBV28 to TRBJ2-7; a possible D gene is TRBD1 (5 bases). Germline V lookup: CDR1 MDHEN, CDR2 SYDVKM. The V end lost 4 bases, the J end lost 4 bases, and 17 bases lay between the germline ends. The CDR3 sequence is 15 residues long.

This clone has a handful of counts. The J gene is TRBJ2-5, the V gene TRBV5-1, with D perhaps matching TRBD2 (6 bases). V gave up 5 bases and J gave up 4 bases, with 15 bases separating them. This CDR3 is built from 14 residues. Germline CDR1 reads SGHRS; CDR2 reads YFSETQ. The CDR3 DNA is TGCGCCAGCAGTCAAGTGGGGGGTGGAGAGACCCAGTACTTC. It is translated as CASSQVGGGETQYF.

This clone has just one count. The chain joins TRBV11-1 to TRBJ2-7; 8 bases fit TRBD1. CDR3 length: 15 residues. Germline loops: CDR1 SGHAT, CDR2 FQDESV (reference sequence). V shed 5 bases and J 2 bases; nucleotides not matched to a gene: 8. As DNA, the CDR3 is TGTGCCAGCAGCCCAGACAGGGGAATTCCCTACGAGCAGTACTTC. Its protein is CASSPDRGIPYEQYF.

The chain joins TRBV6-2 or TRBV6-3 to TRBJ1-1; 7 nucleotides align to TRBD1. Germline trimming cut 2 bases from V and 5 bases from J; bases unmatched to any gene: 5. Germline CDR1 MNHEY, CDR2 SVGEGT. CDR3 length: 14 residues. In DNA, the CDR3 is TGTGCCAGCAGTTACCGGGACAGTAGAACTGAAGCTTTCTTT. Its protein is CASSYRDSRTEAFF.

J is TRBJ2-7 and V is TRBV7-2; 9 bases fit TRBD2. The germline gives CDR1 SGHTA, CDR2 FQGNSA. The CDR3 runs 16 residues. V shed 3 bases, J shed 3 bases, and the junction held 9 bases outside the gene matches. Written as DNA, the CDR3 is TGTGCCAGCAGCTTTCAAGCGGGAGGCGGCCTCTACGAGCAGTACTTC. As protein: CASSFQAGGGLYEQYF. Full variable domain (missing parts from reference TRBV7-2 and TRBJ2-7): GAGVSQSPSNKVTEKGKDVELRCDPISGHTALYWYRQSLGQGLEFLIYFQGNSAPDKSGLPSDRFSAERTGGSVSTLTIQRTQQEDSAVYLCASSFQAGGGLYEQYFGPGTRLTVT.

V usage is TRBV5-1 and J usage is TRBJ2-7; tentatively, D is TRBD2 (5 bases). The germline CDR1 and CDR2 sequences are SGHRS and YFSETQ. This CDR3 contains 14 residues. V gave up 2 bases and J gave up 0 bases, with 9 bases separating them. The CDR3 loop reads CASSFASLSYEQYF. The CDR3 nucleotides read TGCGCCAGCAGCTTCGCTAGCCTCTCCTACGAGCAGTACTTC.

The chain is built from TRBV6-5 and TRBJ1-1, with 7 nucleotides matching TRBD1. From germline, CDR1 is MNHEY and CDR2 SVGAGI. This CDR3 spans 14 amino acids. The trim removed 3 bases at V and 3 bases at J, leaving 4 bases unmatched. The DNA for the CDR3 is TGTGCCAGCAGTTATGACAGGGAGGACACTGAAGCTTTCTTT. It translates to CASSYDREDTEAFF.

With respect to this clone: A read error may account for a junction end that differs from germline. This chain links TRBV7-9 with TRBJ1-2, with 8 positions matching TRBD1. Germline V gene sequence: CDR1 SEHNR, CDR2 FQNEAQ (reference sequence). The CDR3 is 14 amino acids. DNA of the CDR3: TGTGCCAGCAGCTTAGAAGGACAGGGTTCGGGAAGGGACTTC. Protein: CASSLEGQGSGRDF.